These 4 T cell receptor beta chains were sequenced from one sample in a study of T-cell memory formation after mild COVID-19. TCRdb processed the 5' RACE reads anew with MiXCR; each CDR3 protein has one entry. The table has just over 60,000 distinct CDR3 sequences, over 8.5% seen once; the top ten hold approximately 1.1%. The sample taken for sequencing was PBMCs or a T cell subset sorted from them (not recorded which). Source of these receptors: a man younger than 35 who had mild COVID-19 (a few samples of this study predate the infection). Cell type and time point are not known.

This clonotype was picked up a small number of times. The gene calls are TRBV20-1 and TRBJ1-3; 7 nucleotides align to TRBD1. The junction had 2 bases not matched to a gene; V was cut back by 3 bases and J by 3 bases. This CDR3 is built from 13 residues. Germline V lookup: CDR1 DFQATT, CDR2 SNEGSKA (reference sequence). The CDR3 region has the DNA TGCAGTGCTAGTGGGACAGTTGGAAACACCATATATTTT. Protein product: CSASGTVGNTIYF.

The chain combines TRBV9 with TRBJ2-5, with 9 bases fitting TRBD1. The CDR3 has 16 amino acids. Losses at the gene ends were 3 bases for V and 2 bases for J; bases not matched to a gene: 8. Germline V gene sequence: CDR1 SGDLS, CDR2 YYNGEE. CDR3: CASSGRGTGIQETQYF. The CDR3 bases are TGTGCCAGCAGCGGCCGGGGGACAGGGATTCAAGAGACCCAGTACTTC.

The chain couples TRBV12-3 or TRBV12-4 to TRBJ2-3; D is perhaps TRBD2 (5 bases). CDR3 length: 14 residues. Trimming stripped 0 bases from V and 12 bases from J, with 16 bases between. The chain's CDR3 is CASSLAVGGQLQYF. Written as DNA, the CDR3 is TGTGCCAGCAGTTTAGCGGTTGGCGGGCAGTTACAGTATTTT.

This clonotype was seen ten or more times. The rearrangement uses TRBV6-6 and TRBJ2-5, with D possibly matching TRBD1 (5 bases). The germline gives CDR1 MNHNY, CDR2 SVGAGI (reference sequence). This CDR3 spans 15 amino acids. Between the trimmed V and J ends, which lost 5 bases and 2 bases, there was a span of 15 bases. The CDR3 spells CASSRPGATQETQYF. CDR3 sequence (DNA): TGTGCCAGCAGTCGCCCTGGGGCAACACAAGAGACCCAGTACTTC.